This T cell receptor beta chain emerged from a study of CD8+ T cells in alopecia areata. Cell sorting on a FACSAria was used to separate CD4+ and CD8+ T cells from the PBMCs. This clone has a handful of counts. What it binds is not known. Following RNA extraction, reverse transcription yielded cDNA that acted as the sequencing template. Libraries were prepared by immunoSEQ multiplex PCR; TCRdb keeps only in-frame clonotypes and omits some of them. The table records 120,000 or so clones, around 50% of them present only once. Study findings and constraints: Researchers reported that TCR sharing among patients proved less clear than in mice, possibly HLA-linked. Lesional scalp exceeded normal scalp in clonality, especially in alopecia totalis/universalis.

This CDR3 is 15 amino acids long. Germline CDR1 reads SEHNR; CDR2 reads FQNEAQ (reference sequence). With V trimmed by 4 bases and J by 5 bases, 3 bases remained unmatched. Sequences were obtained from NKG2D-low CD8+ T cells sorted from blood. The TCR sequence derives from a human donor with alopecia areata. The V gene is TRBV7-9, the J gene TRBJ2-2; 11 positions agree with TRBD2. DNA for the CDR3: TGTGCCAGCAGCTCGGGACTAGCGGTGACCGGGGAGCTGTTTTTT. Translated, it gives CASSSGLAVTGELFF.